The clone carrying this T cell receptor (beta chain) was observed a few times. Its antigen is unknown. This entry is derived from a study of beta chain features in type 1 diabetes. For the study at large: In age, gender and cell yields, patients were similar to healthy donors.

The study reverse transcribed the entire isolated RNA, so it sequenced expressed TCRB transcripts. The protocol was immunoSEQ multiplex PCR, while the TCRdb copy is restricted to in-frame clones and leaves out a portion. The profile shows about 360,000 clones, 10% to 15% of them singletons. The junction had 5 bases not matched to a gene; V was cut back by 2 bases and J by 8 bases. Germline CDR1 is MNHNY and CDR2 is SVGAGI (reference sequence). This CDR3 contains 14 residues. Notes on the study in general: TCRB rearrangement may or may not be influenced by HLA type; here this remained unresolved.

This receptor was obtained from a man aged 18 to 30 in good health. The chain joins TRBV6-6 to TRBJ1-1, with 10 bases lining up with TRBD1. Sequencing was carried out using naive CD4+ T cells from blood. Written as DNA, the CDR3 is TGTGCCAGCAGTTACCAAGACAGGGGGCGCGAAGCTTTCTTT. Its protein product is CASSYQDRGREAFF.